Below, 17 T cell receptor beta chains from the same sample are listed, as sequenced in a study of cytomegalovirus exposure and HLA in healthy donors. Researchers ran the PCR with 60 Vbeta and 13 Jbeta primers. The protocol was immunoSEQ multiplex PCR, while the TCRdb copy is restricted to in-frame clones and leaves out a portion. The data show fewer than 40,000 clones, 86% seen once. Sequencing was performed on PBMCs. Receptor source: a middle-aged woman in good health and CMV-seropositive.

V is TRBV5-5 and J is TRBJ1-1; D possibly corresponds to TRBD1 (5 bases). The V end was cut by 3 bases, the J end by 5 bases, with 8 bases between. The CDR3 extends over 12 amino acids. CDR1 and CDR2 from the germline V gene are SGHKS and YYEKEE (reference sequence). Here the CDR3 reads CASSWGETEAFF. DNA for the CDR3: TGTGCCAGCAGCTGGGGGGAAACTGAAGCTTTCTTT.

The rearrangement links TRBV21-1 to TRBJ1-6; the table's D call of TRBD1 was not tested on the DNA. TRBV21-1 is classified as a pseudogene. CDR3 size: 17 residues. This CDR3 is CASRPKGDSLDNSPLHF. The CDR3 region has the DNA TGTGCCAGCAGACCTAAAGGTGACAGTTTGGATAATTCACCCCTCCACTTT.

The V gene is TRBV4-3, the J gene TRBJ1-4, with D possibly matching TRBD1 (6 bases). V was shortened by 1 base and J by 5 bases, with 14 bases between the two germline ends. CDR1 is LGHNA, CDR2 YSLEER, per germline. The CDR3 has 16 amino acids. The CDR3 sequence: CASSQGLRGGNEKLFF. In nucleotides, the CDR3 is TGCGCCAGCAGCCAAGGGCTAAGGGGGGGAAATGAAAAACTGTTTTTT.

The gene calls are TRBV5-1 and TRBJ1-2, with no clear D. Germline V gene sequence: CDR1 SGHRS, CDR2 YFSETQ. V shed 0 bases and J shed 7 bases, with 19 bases lying between them. There are 16 residues in the CDR3. CDR3 sequence (DNA): TGCGCCAGCAGCTTGGATCTGTGGGCAGGCGCGATTGGCTACACCTTC. Protein product: CASSLDLWAGAIGYTF. The full variable domain, rest sourced from reference TRBV5-1 and TRBJ1-2, is KAGVTQTPRYLIKTRGQQVTLSCSPISGHRSVSWYQQTPGQGLQFLFEYFSETQRNKGNFPGRFSGRQFSNSRSEMNVSTLELGDSALYLCASSLDLWAGAIGYTFGSGTRLTVV.

V gene TRBV11-2 combines with J gene TRBJ2-1; 16 positions agree with TRBD2. This CDR3 has 16 residues. Germline V gene lookup returns CDR1 SGHAT and CDR2 FQNNGV. Trimming removed 3 bases from V and 9 bases from J; junction bases left unmatched: 5. The CDR3 protein is CASSLGTSGGEVEQFF. The CDR3, as DNA: TGTGCCAGCAGCTTGGGGACTAGCGGGGGGGAGGTTGAGCAGTTCTTC.

V usage is TRBV2 and J usage is TRBJ2-3, with D tentatively TRBD1 (5 bases). CDR1 is SNHLY and CDR2 is FYNNEI in the germline V gene. The CDR3 consists of 15 residues. V was shortened by 6 bases and J by 1 base, with 14 bases between the two germline ends. The CDR3, as DNA: TGTGCCAGCAGGGAACGACAGTACGGCACAGATACGCAGTATTTT. Protein: CASRERQYGTDTQYF. The whole variable domain, filled in from reference TRBV2 and TRBJ2-3, reads EPEVTQTPSHQVTQMGQEVILRCVPISNHLYFYWYRQILGQKVEFLVSFYNNEISEKSEIFDDQFSVERPDGSNFTLKIRSTKLEDSAMYFCASRERQYGTDTQYFGPGTRLTVL.

This clone was found a few times. The CDR3 protein is CASSEVIMEVGEQFF. CDR3 DNA sequence: TGCGCCAGCAGTGAAGTTATCATGGAGGTGGGTGAGCAGTTCTTC. The V call is TRBV10-2, the J call TRBJ2-1; a possible D gene is TRBD2 (5 bases). The CDR3 covers 15 residues. The germline V and J ends were trimmed by 3 bases and 9 bases, with 18 bases remaining between them. Germline V gene sequence: CDR1 WSHSY, CDR2 SAAADI.

This clone was seen more than once but under ten times. The CDR3, as DNA: TGTGCCAGTACGTCCAGGGTAGGGGCGAACACTGAAGCTTTCTTT. Amino acid sequence: CASTSRVGANTEAFF. The chain combines TRBV19 with TRBJ1-1; a weak D match, TRBD1 (5 bases). The CDR3 loop spans 15 amino acids. Germline V gene sequence: CDR1 LNHDA, CDR2 SQIVND (reference sequence). V lost 7 bases and J lost 1, with 16 bases in between.

A note on this clone: The same CDR3 is also encoded by other DNA sequences in this sample. The chain carries TRBV27 and TRBJ1-1, with D possibly being TRBD1 (5 bases). CDR1 is MNHEY and CDR2 is SMNVEV in the germline V gene (reference sequence). Trimming cost V 6 bases and J 7 bases, with 12 bases left between them. The CDR3 has 12 amino acids. This CDR3 is CASSPRGVEAFF. In DNA, the CDR3 is TGTGCCAGCAGCCCCCGGGGGGTTGAAGCTTTCTTT.

The chain has TRBV6-1 and TRBJ2-1, with no clear D. Deletions cut 8 bases from V and 0 bases from J, with 11 bases between. This CDR3 has 14 residues. Germline V gives CDR1 MNHNS, CDR2 SASEGT. CDR3 in amino acids: CASLRSYSYNEQFF. CDR3 nucleotide sequence: TGTGCCAGCCTACGGTCATACTCCTACAATGAGCAGTTCTTC.

The chain carries TRBV7-2 and TRBJ1-5; TRBD1 might be the D (6 bases). The CDR3 is made up of 13 amino acids. V lost 3 bases, J lost 6 bases, and 9 bases lay in between. Germline V CDR1 and CDR2: SGHTA, FQGNSA. The CDR3 sequence is CASSLQGTQPQHF. As DNA, the CDR3 is TGTGCCAGCAGCTTGCAGGGGACTCAGCCCCAGCATTTT. Full variable domain (outside the CDR3, taken from reference TRBV7-2 and TRBJ1-5): GAGVSQSPSNKVTEKGKDVELRCDPISGHTALYWYRQSLGQGLEFLIYFQGNSAPDKSGLPSDRFSAERTGGSVSTLTIQRTQQEDSAVYLCASSLQGTQPQHFGDGTRLSIL.

V and J are TRBV30 and TRBJ1-1; D gene unclear. The CDR3 extends over 14 amino acids. The germline V gene encodes CDR1 GTSNPN and CDR2 SVGIG (reference sequence). V gave up 0 bases and J gave up 1 base, with 9 bases separating them. CDR3 DNA sequence: TGTGCCTGGAGTGTCGGAGCGGGGAACACTGAAGCTTTCTTT. The encoded protein is CAWSVGAGNTEAFF.

This chain connects TRBV5-6 to TRBJ2-3; D not resolved. The germline V gene encodes CDR1 SGHDT and CDR2 YYEEEE. The CDR3 covers 13 residues. V was clipped by 4 bases and J by 0 bases, with 6 bases between them. This CDR3 is CASSLQSTDTQYF. The CDR3 DNA is TGTGCCAGCAGCCTACAGAGCACAGATACGCAGTATTTT.

The chain couples TRBV4-1 to TRBJ2-7; the match to TRBD1 covers 9 bases. CDR1 is MGHRA and CDR2 is YSYEKL in the germline V gene. The CDR3 is made up of 16 amino acids. V gave up 0 bases and J gave up 3 bases; unmatched junction bases: 6. This chain's CDR3 is CASSQDFGTGYYEQYF. In nucleotides, the CDR3 is TGCGCCAGCAGCCAAGATTTCGGGACAGGGTACTACGAGCAGTACTTC.

The J gene is TRBJ2-7, the V gene TRBV28; tentative D call: TRBD1 (6 bases). Germline V gene sequence: CDR1 MDHEN, CDR2 SYDVKM. The CDR3 totals 14 residues. Trimming took off 3 bases at V and 5 bases at J, with 14 bases between the two ends. The CDR3 is CASSFQGRIHEQYF. The CDR3 nucleotides are TGTGCCAGCAGTTTTCAGGGGCGTATCCACGAGCAGTACTTC. Supplemented by reference TRBV28 and TRBJ2-7, the full variable domain reads DVKVTQSSRYLVKRTGEKVFLECVQDMDHENMFWYRQDPGLGLRLIYFSYDVKMKEKGDIPEGYSVSREKKERFSLILESASTNQTSMYLCASSFQGRIHEQYFGPGTRLTVT.

The rearrangement joins TRBV10-3 to TRBJ1-4; D possibly corresponds to TRBD1 (5 bases). In germline, CDR1 is ENHRY, CDR2 SYGVKD. The CDR3 runs to 16 residues. V shed 4 bases and J shed 7 bases, with 19 bases lying between them. The CDR3 protein is CAISGARVNPGEKLFF. The CDR3 nucleotides read TGTGCCATCAGTGGGGCCAGGGTCAACCCTGGTGAAAAACTGTTTTTT.

This clone was detected a few times. The chain joins TRBV25-1 to TRBJ2-1; D is undetermined. The CDR3 covers 16 residues. The germline V and J ends were trimmed by 3 bases and 0 bases, with 12 bases remaining between them. Germline CDR1 MGHDK, CDR2 SYGVNS. The CDR3 nucleotides read TGTGCCAGCAGTGACTCGACTCCGAGCTCCTACAATGAGCAGTTCTTC. Protein product: CASSDSTPSSYNEQFF. The whole variable domain, remainder taken from reference TRBV25-1 and TRBJ2-1, is EADIYQTPRYLVIGTGKKITLECSQTMGHDKMYWYQQDPGMELHLIHYSYGVNSTEKGDLSSESTVSRIRTEHFPLTLESARPSHTSQYLCASSDSTPSSYNEQFFGPGTRLTVL.